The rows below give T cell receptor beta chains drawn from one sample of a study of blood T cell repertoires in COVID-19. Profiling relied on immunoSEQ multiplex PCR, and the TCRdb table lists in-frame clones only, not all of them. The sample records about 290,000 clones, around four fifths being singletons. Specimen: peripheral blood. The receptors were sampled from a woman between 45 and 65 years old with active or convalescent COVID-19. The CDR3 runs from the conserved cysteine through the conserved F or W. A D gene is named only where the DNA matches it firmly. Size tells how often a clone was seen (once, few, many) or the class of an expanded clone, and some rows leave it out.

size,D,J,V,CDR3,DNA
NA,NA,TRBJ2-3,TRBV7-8,CASKNPYSTDTQYF,TGTGCCAGCAAAAACCCTTACTCCACAGATACGCAGTATTTT
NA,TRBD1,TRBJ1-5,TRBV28,CASSFTGAHQPQHF,TGTGCCAGCAGTTTTACAGGGGCCCATCAGCCCCAGCATTTT
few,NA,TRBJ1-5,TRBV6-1,CASSEFLGNQPQHF,TGTGCCAGCAGTGAATTCCTAGGCAATCAGCCCCAGCATTTT
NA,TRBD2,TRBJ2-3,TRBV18,CASSPPGLAEGTQYF,TGTGCCAGCTCACCACCGGGACTAGCAGAGGGTACGCAGTATTTT
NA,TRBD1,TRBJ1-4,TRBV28,CASSGFGAGGTEKLFF,TGTGCCAGCAGTGGCTTCGGGGCAGGGGGAACTGAAAAACTGTTTTTT
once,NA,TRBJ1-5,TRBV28,CASSFPDRPNQPQHF,TGTGCCAGCAGTTTTCCGGACAGACCCAATCAGCCCCAGCATTTT
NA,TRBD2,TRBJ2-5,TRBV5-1,CASSLGLAGEQETQYF,TGCGCCAGCAGCTTAGGACTAGCGGGTGAACAAGAGACCCAGTACTTC
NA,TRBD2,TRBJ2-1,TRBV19,CASSIFGTSSYNEQFF,TGTGCCAGTAGTATTTTTGGGACTAGCTCCTACAATGAGCAGTTCTTC
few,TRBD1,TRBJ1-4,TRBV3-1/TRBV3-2,CASSQVATGQVNEKLFF,TGTGCCAGCAGCCAAGTGGCTACGGGACAGGTTAATGAAAAACTGTTTTTT
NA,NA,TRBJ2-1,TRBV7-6,CASRPPRSGSFYNEQFF,TGTGCCAGCAGACCCCCCCGCAGCGGGTCTTTCTACAATGAGCAGTTCTTC
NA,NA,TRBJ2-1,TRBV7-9,CASSFTRRAEQFF,TGTGCCAGCAGTTTTACCCGGAGGGCCGAGCAGTTCTTC
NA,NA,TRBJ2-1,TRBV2,CASSAREPLDNEQFF,TGTGCCAGCAGTGCTCGAGAGCCCTTAGACAATGAGCAGTTCTTC
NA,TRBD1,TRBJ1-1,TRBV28,CASSLGQGAAEAFF,TGTGCCAGCAGTTTAGGACAGGGGGCAGCTGAAGCTTTCTTT
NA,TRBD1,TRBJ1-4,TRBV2,CASQRDSEKLFF,TGTGCCAGCCAGAGGGACAGCGAAAAACTGTTTTTT
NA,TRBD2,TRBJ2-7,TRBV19,CASSLAGGPEGEQYF,TGTGCCAGTAGTCTCGCGGGAGGGCCAGAGGGCGAGCAGTACTTC
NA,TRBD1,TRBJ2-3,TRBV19,CASSPLRDRGTDTQYF,TGTGCCAGTAGCCCTCTCCGGGACAGGGGGACAGATACGCAGTATTTT
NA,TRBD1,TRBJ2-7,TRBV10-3,CAIRGDRGAPNEQYF,TGTGCCATCAGGGGGGACAGGGGCGCACCCAACGAGCAGTACTTC
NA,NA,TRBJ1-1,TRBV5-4,CASSFYRGRKEAFF,TGTGCCAGCAGCTTTTACCGCGGGAGAAAAGAAGCTTTCTTT
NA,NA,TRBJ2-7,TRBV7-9,CASSKYGGQWIVHEQYF,TGTGCCAGCAGCAAGTATGGCGGACAGTGGATTGTACACGAGCAGTACTTC
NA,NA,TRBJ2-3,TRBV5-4,CASSLGGSSTDTQYF,TGTGCCAGCAGCTTAGGCGGGTCTAGCACAGATACGCAGTATTTT
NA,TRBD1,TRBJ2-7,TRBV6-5,CASRTSDRGEQYF,TGTGCCAGCAGAACATCGGACAGGGGCGAGCAGTACTTC
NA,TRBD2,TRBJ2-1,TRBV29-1,CSGWTSGSHNEQFF,TGCAGCGGCTGGACTAGCGGGAGCCACAATGAGCAGTTCTTC
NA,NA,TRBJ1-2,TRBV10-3,CAIGSRRAYGYTF,TGTGCCATCGGATCCCGGAGGGCCTATGGCTACACCTTC
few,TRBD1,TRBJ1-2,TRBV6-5,CASSSHGQGAYGYTF,TGTGCCAGCAGTTCCCACGGGCAGGGGGCTTATGGCTACACCTTC
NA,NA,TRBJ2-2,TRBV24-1,CATSGGLTNGGELFF,TGTGCCACCTCCGGCGGGCTAACAAATGGCGGGGAGCTGTTTTTT
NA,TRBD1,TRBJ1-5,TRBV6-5,CASSKDRGQNQPQHF,TGTGCCAGCAGCAAAGACAGGGGTCAAAATCAGCCCCAGCATTTT
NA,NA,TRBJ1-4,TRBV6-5,CASSYGLNEKLFF,TGTGCCAGCAGTTACGGGCTTAATGAAAAACTGTTTTTT
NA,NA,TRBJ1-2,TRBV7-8,CASSLGLNNGYTF,TGTGCCAGCAGCTTAGGCCTGAACAACGGCTACACCTTC
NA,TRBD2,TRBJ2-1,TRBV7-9,CASSLVASGRSRGGNEQFF,TGTGCCAGCAGCTTAGTGGCTAGCGGGAGGTCTCGGGGTGGCAATGAGCAGTTCTTC
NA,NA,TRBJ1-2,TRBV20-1,CSATGGYGYTF,TGCAGTGCAACGGGTGGCTATGGCTACACCTTC
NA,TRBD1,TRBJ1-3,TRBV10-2,CASSERRDSMLGNTIYF,TGCGCCAGCAGTGAAAGGCGGGACAGTATGCTTGGAAACACCATATATTTT
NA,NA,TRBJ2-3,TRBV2,CASSEGGRTDTQYF,TGTGCCAGCAGTGAAGGAGGGAGGACAGATACGCAGTATTTT
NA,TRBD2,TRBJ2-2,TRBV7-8,CASSRGGAGGPAGELFF,TGTGCCAGCAGCCGAGGCGGGGCGGGAGGGCCGGCCGGGGAGCTGTTTTTT
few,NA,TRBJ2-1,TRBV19,CASTATRIGVGEQFF,TGTGCCAGTACCGCGACTCGGATAGGGGTTGGTGAGCAGTTCTTC
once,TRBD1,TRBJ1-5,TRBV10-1,CASSEAPDRGGQPQHF,TGCGCCAGCAGTGAGGCCCCGGACAGGGGAGGTCAGCCCCAGCATTTT
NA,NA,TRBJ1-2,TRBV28,CASTLEPAIYGYTF,TGTGCCAGCACCCTTGAGCCAGCGATCTATGGCTACACCTTC
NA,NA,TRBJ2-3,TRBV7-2,CASKIFQGDTQYF,TGTGCCAGCAAAATTTTCCAGGGAGATACGCAGTATTTT
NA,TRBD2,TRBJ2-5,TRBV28,CASSLWDGRRETQYF,TGTGCCAGCAGTTTATGGGACGGGAGGAGGGAGACCCAGTACTTC
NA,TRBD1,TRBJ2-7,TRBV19,CASSSPGQGTYYEQYF,TGTGCCAGTAGTTCTCCGGGACAGGGAACGTACTACGAGCAGTACTTC
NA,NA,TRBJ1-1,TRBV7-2,CASSPLTGNTEAFF,TGTGCCAGCAGCCCCCTTACGGGGAACACTGAAGCTTTCTTT
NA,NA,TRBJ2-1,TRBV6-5,CASSTEAFYNEQFF,TGTGCCAGCAGTACCGAAGCTTTCTACAATGAGCAGTTCTTC